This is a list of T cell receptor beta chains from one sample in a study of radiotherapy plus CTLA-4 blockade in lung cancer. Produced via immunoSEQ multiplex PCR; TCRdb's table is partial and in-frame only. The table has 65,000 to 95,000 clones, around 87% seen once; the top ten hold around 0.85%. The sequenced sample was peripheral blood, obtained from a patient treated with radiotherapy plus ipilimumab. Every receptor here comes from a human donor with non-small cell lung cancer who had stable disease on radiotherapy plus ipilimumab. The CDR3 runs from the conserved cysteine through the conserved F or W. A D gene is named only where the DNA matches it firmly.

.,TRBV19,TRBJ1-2,CASSPPSRYGYTF
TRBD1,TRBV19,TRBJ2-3,CASSYDRGETDTQYF
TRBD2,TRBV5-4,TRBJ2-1,CASSFSGRGEQFF
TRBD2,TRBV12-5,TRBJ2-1,CASDQRGPNNEQFF
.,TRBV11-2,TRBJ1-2,CASSFSRDVRTGYTF
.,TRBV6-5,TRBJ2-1,CASSTRGGSYNEQFF
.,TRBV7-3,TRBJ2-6,CASSLAGAGANVLTF
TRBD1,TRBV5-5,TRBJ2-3,CASSPGDRDARTQYF
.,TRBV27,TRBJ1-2,CASRQLRGANYGYTF
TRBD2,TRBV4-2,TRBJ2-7,CASSQDVGGFYEQYF
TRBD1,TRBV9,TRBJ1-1,CASSARQGGTEAFF
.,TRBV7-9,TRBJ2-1,CASNPFALSDEQFF
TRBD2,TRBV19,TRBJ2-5,CASSRTSGGFETQYF
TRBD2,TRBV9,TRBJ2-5,CASSEAGERGETQYF
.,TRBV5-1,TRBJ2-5,CASSNPNQETQYF
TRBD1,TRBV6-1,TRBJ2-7,CASSGDRSREQYF
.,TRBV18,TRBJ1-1,CASSPGVRDAFF
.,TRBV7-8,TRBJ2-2,CASSHGTAGNTGELFF
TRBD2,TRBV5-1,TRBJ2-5,CASSRGTSGQETQYF
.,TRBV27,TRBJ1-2,CASSVTGSVYGYTF
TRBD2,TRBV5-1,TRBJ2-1,CASSRFAGDNEQFF
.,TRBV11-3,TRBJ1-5,CASSPQGNQPQHF
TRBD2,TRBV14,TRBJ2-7,CASSGGGAYEQYF
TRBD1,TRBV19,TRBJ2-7,CASSKGAQTYEQYF
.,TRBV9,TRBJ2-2,CASSVASLGGVGTGELFF
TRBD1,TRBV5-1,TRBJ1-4,CASSFGDRGEKLFF
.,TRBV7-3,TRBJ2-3,CASSSYTDTQYF
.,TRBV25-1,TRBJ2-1,CASSEWSRDEQFF
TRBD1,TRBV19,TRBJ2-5,CASSIGDSEETQYF
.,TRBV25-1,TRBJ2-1,CASTRLDNEQFF
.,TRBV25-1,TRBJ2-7,CASTGVYYEQYF
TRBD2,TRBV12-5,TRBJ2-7,CASGSRTSGRADEQYF
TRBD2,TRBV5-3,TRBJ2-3,CARSSGTSESDTQYF
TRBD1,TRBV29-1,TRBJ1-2,CSVSTGGIGYGYTF
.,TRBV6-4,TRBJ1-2,CASSDRGYGYTF
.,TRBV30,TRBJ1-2,CAWSRPPGIYGYTF
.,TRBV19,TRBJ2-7,CASSVSGAIYEQYF